Listed here is a single TCR beta chain. Germline assignment: CDR1 GTSNPN and CDR2 SVGIG (reference sequence). With V trimmed by 2 bases and J by 2 bases, 3 bases remained unmatched. The CDR3 covers 13 residues. These data come from a study of CD8 T cells in Susac syndrome. Study-level information: When their blood was taken, patients with Susac syndrome were therapy-naive, taking corticosteroids, or taking intravenous immunoglobulin alone.

Reverse transcription of about 0.5 to 1 ug RNA was carried out with random hexamers. TCRdb itself ran the immunoSEQ multiplex PCR reads through MiXCR, one entry per CDR3 protein. The sample has 200,000 to 300,000 distinct CDR3 sequences, 90% to 97% seen once; the top ten hold 0.08% to 0.11%. The origin of this receptor is a human donor with Susac syndrome. The specimen sequenced was CD4+ T cells from PBMCs. The chain has TRBV30 and TRBJ2-7, with 7 bases fitting TRBD2. CDR3 DNA: TGTGCCTGGAGTTCGGGACTAACCTACGAGCAGTACTTC. Translation gives CAWSSGLTYEQYF.